A single sample gave rise to the 12 T cell receptor beta chains below, sequenced in a study of siplizumab effects on memory and regulatory T cells. Profiling relied on immunoSEQ multiplex PCR, and the TCRdb table lists in-frame clones only, not all of them. This sample has 98,000 or so clones, with over 90% found just once. The specimen was Tregs sorted from blood. The origin of the receptors is a human donor in good health.

The chain joins TRBV2 to TRBJ1-2, with a tentative D call TRBD1 (6 bases). The CDR3 is made up of 14 amino acids. V was pared by 3 bases and J by 1 base, with 9 bases between. CDR1 SNHLY and CDR2 FYNNEI come from the germline V gene. CDR3 residues: CASSDGGSNYGYTF. The CDR3 coding sequence is TGTGCCAGCAGTGACGGGGGCAGTAACTATGGCTACACCTTC.

The rearrangement joins TRBV7-9 to TRBJ2-3, with TRBD2 matching over 9 bases. Germline loops: CDR1 SEHNR, CDR2 FQNEAQ (reference sequence). The length of the CDR3 is 16 residues. V lost 4 bases to trimming and J lost 3 bases; unmatched junction nucleotides: 8. Written as DNA, the CDR3 is TGTGCCAGCAGCTCCCTGGCGGGGGGGAGGACAGATACGCAGTATTTT. The encoded protein is CASSSLAGGRTDTQYF.

Only a few counts were recorded for this clone. This chain joins TRBV30 and TRBJ1-5; TRBD1 is a possible D gene (5 bases). Looked up from germline, CDR1 is GTSNPN and CDR2 is SVGIG (reference sequence). The CDR3 is made up of 13 amino acids. Between the trimmed V and J ends, which lost 0 bases and 9 bases, there was a span of 12 bases. CDR3 residues: CAWSVTGGRPQHF. The CDR3 DNA is TGTGCCTGGAGTGTAACGGGGGGACGGCCCCAGCATTTT.

The gene calls are TRBV6-5 and TRBJ1-2; TRBD1 agrees at 7 bases. This CDR3 has 14 residues. V shed 7 bases and J 7 bases; nucleotides not matched to a gene: 12. CDR1 is MNHEY and CDR2 is SVGAGI in the germline V gene. The CDR3 sequence is CASKLSDTGAGYTF. DNA of the CDR3: TGTGCCAGCAAACTCTCCGATACAGGGGCTGGCTACACCTTC.

The chain employs TRBV11-2 and TRBJ2-7; D possibly matches TRBD1 or TRBD2 (5 bases each). Germline CDR1 is SGHAT and CDR2 is FQNNGV. The CDR3 has 17 amino acids. Trimming took off 1 base at V and 3 bases at J, with 19 bases between the two ends. In nucleotides, the CDR3 is TGTGCCAGCAGCTTAGTTTCTAGGGACGGAAAAATCTACGAGCAGTACTTC. Amino acid sequence: CASSLVSRDGKIYEQYF.

The rearrangement links TRBV19 to TRBJ2-5; D is perhaps TRBD2 (5 bases). The CDR3 is made up of 13 amino acids. Germline lookup yields CDR1 LNHDA and CDR2 SQIVND (reference sequence). Trimming removed 6 bases from V and 2 bases from J, with 10 bases in between. This CDR3 reads CASRRAGQETQYF. The CDR3 DNA sequence: TGTGCCAGTAGGAGGGCAGGTCAAGAGACCCAGTACTTC.

The chain is built from TRBV10-3 and TRBJ2-7; 12 bases are shared with TRBD1. The CDR3 length is 14 residues. The junction had 7 bases not matched to a gene; V was cut back by 8 bases and J by 5 bases. Germline assignment: CDR1 ENHRY and CDR2 SYGVKD. CDR3 sequence: CAIGLGQGAHEQYF. The CDR3 bases are TGTGCCATCGGCCTGGGACAGGGGGCCCACGAGCAGTACTTC.

The chain combines TRBV6-1 with TRBJ1-1; D unresolved. The CDR3 length is 13 residues. Germline lookup yields CDR1 MNHNS and CDR2 SASEGT. Trimming shortened V by 8 bases and J by 1 base, and 11 bases separated the two germline ends. The CDR3 DNA reads as TGTGCCAGCGTGGAAAGGGAGAACACTGAAGCTTTCTTT. Amino acid sequence: CASVERENTEAFF.

The J gene is TRBJ2-1, the V gene TRBV11-3, with TRBD1 matching over 7 bases. The length of the CDR3 is 14 residues. Germline CDR1 and CDR2: SGHNT and YENEEA. With V trimmed by 1 base and J by 7 bases, 4 bases remained unmatched. The CDR3 is CASSLGQGWNEQFF. CDR3 DNA sequence: TGTGCCAGCAGCTTAGGACAGGGTTGGAATGAGCAGTTCTTC.

The chain is built from TRBV27 and TRBJ1-2; 9 bases agree with TRBD1. Germline CDR1 reads MNHEY; CDR2 reads SMNVEV (reference sequence). The CDR3 consists of 14 residues. After removal of 5 bases from V and 7 bases from J, the junction contained 8 bases not matched to a gene. For the CDR3, the DNA is TGTGCCAGCAGTCCCGTGGACAGGGGAATTGGCTACACCTTC. Residues: CASSPVDRGIGYTF.

The chain links TRBV10-3 to TRBJ2-3, with 9 nucleotides matching TRBD2. This CDR3 comprises 14 residues. After removal of 10 bases from V and 5 bases from J, the junction contained 10 bases not matched to a gene. Germline V CDR1 and CDR2: ENHRY, SYGVKD. In DNA form, the CDR3 reads TGTGCCACTAATAGCGGGAGAAATCAAGATACGCAGTATTTT. Protein: CATNSGRNQDTQYF.

The J gene is TRBJ1-1, the V gene TRBV5-6, with a weak D call TRBD1 (6 bases). The CDR3 is made up of 14 amino acids. V shed 1 base and J shed 7 bases, with 14 bases lying between them. The V gene's germline CDR1 is SGHDT and CDR2 YYEEEE. CDR3 region: CASSLPVGQNEAFF. CDR3 coding DNA: TGTGCCAGCAGCTTGCCGGTCGGACAGAATGAAGCTTTCTTT. Complete variable domain (other parts from reference TRBV5-6 and TRBJ1-1): DAGVTQSPTHLIKTRGQQVTLRCSPKSGHDTVSWYQQALGQGPQFIFQYYEEEERQRGNFPDRFSGHQFPNYSSELNVNALLLGDSALYLCASSLPVGQNEAFFGQGTRLTVV.